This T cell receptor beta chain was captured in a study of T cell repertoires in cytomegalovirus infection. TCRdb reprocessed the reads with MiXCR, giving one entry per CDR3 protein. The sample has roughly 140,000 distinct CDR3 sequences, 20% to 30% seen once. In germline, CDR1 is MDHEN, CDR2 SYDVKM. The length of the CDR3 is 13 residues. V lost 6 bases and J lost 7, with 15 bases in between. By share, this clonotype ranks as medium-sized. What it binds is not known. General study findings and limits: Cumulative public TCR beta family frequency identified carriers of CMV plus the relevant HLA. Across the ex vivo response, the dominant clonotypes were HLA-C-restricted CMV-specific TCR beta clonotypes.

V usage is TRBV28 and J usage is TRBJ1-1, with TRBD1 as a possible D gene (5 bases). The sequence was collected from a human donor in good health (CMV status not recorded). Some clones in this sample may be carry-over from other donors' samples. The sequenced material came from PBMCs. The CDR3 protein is CASSQEQEREAFF. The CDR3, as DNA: TGTGCCAGCAGCCAGGAACAGGAACGTGAAGCTTTCTTT.